Listed here are 32 T cell receptor beta chains from one sample, sequenced in a study of CD8+CD57+ T cells in acquired aplastic anemia. Whoever was chosen for sequencing had shown CD8+CD57+ cell expansion by flow cytometry. CDR3 and TCR beta VDJ profiling relied on genomic DNA as the template. MiXCR, run by TCRdb on the reads, gives a single entry per CDR3 protein. The sample contains over 150,000 distinct CDR3 sequences, roughly three fifths of which appear only once. The specimen sequenced was sorted CD4+, CD8+, or CD8+CD57+ T cells (not recorded which) from PBMCs. The receptors originated from a human donor with aplastic anemia.

The chain has TRBV12-3 or TRBV12-4 and TRBJ2-7; 11 positions match TRBD1. This CDR3 is built from 15 residues. V lost 5 bases, J lost 0 bases, and 3 bases stayed unmatched. CDR3 sequence (DNA): TGTGCCAGCAGTCCGGGGACAGGGGGCTCCTACGAGCAGTACTTC. It is translated as CASSPGTGGSYEQYF.

The chain employs TRBV7-9 and TRBJ1-6; 8 bases fit TRBD1. The J segment lost 9 bases and the V segment lost 5 bases, leaving 6 bases of the junction unmatched. Per germline, CDR1 SEHNR and CDR2 FQNEAQ (reference sequence). This CDR3 comprises 14 residues. The CDR3 nucleotides are TGTGCCAGCAGCCGCTCAGGGGGCGCTTCACCCCTCCACTTT. Its translation is CASSRSGGASPLHF.

The chain carries TRBV19 and TRBJ2-7; TRBD1 matches at 7 bases. Unmatched junction bases numbered 6, after V lost 4 bases and J lost 0 bases. CDR1 is LNHDA, CDR2 SQIVND, per germline (reference sequence). The CDR3 has 15 amino acids. The CDR3 DNA is TGTGCCAGTAGTAACCGGGACAGTTCCTCCTACGAGCAGTACTTC. Translated: CASSNRDSSSYEQYF.

J is TRBJ1-1 and V is TRBV10-3; tentatively, D is TRBD1 (5 bases). This CDR3 spans 13 amino acids. Deletions cut 6 bases from V and 0 bases from J, with 8 bases between. Germline V CDR1 and CDR2: ENHRY, SYGVKD. The CDR3 region has the DNA TGTGCCATCAGGGAACAGGTGAACACTGAAGCTTTCTTT. Its translation is CAIREQVNTEAFF.

The gene calls are TRBV12-5 and TRBJ2-1; possibly TRBD2 for D (5 bases). Trimming shortened V by 7 bases and J by 6 bases, and 13 bases separated the two germline ends. This CDR3 comprises 13 residues. Germline loops: CDR1 LGHNT, CDR2 FRNRAP. The CDR3 loop is CASVSEVCNEQFF. CDR3 coding DNA: TGTGCTAGTGTGTCGGAGGTCTGCAATGAGCAGTTCTTC.

This clonotype was detected many times. The chain combines TRBV20-1 with TRBJ2-1; 9 positions match TRBD1. V trimming: 6 bases; J trimming: 7 bases; junction bases outside the gene matches: 13. Germline CDR1 reads DFQATT; CDR2 reads SNEGSKA (reference sequence). The CDR3 runs to 15 residues. CDR3 bases: TGCAGTGCAAAGAACCGGGACAGGGAGATGAATGAGCAGTTCTTC. It codes for CSAKNRDREMNEQFF.

The table lists this clonotype with many counts. This chain connects TRBV27 to TRBJ2-7; 7 bases agree with TRBD1. V was pared by 6 bases and J by 4 bases, with 3 bases of the junction left unmatched. This CDR3 region has 12 residues. The germline V gene encodes CDR1 MNHEY and CDR2 SMNVEV (reference sequence). The CDR3, as DNA: TGTGCCAGCAGGTCGACAGGGTACGAGCAGTACTTC. It specifies CASRSTGYEQYF.

The J gene is TRBJ2-7, the V gene TRBV7-3, with 10 bases that match TRBD2. The CDR3 is 15 amino acids. V lost 5 bases and J lost 4; bases outside the gene matches: 8. Germline CDR1 SGHTA, CDR2 FQGTGA. CDR3 sequence (DNA): TGTGCCAGCAGCCAACTAGCGGGGCAAGTGTACGAGCAGTACTTC. Translating gives CASSQLAGQVYEQYF.

The chain is built from TRBV10-3 and TRBJ2-5; D is perhaps TRBD2 (5 bases). Looked up from germline, CDR1 is ENHRY and CDR2 is SYGVKD. Deletions cut 11 bases from V and 2 bases from J, with 12 bases between. The CDR3 sequence is 12 residues long. The CDR3 DNA reads TGTGCCGCGTCTGGACTGCAAGAGACCCAGTACTTC. It translates to CAASGLQETQYF.

In DNA form, the CDR3 reads TGCGCCAGCTCCGAGCGGGGGGACGACTATGGCTACACCTTC. Its protein is CASSERGDDYGYTF. The chain uses TRBV10-2 and TRBJ1-2; a possible D gene is TRBD1 (5 bases). Trimming took 8 bases from V and 3 from J, leaving 16 bases between them. The CDR3 loop spans 14 amino acids. Germline CDR1 and CDR2: WSHSY and SAAADI.

The chain has TRBV5-8 and TRBJ2-5; D is undetermined. The CDR3 extends over 13 amino acids. Trimming shortened V by 4 bases and J by 5 bases, and 12 bases separated the two germline ends. In germline, CDR1 is SGHTS, CDR2 YDEGEE. The CDR3 DNA follows: TGTGCCAGCAGCCAAGTACCTGTGGAGACCCAGTACTTC. Translated: CASSQVPVETQYF.

This clonotype has only a few counts. J is TRBJ2-3 and V is TRBV24-1; 7 bases are shared with TRBD2. This CDR3 region has 18 residues. The germline CDR1 and CDR2 sequences are KGHDR and SFDVKD. With 5 bases clipped from V and 0 bases from J, the junction kept 13 bases outside the gene matches. In DNA form, the CDR3 reads TGTGCCACCAGTGGGACTAACGGGAGGTCAACTAGCACAGATACGCAGTATTTT. As protein: CATSGTNGRSTSTDTQYF.

The CDR3 sequence is CASGFSETLNTGELFF. The DNA for the CDR3 is TGTGCTAGTGGTTTTTCTGAGACACTTAACACCGGGGAGCTGTTTTTT. The rearrangement links TRBV12-5 to TRBJ2-2; unclear D gene. V was shortened by 3 bases and J by 2 bases, with 13 bases between the two germline ends. Germline V gene data show CDR1 as LGHNT and CDR2 as FRNRAP. The CDR3 loop spans 16 amino acids.

The sample holds one count of this clonotype. The junction differs from germline at one of its ends, possibly a read error. V usage is TRBV7-8 and J usage is TRBJ1-2, with D hard to call. Germline V gene lookup returns CDR1 SGHVS and CDR2 FQNEAQ. The CDR3 runs 14 residues. Written as DNA, the CDR3 is TGTACCAGCAGCCCGCCCAACAGCAACTATGGCTACACCTTC. Its protein is CTSSPPNSNYGYTF.

This clonotype was counted ten times or more. The chain couples TRBV12-3 or TRBV12-4 to TRBJ2-3; a possible D gene is TRBD1 (6 bases). V was cut by 1 base and J by 4 bases, with 6 bases left in between. CDR3 length equals 13 residues. CDR3 residues: CASSLGQADTQYF. DNA for the CDR3: TGTGCCAGCAGTTTAGGACAGGCAGATACGCAGTATTTT.

The table lists this clonotype with a count of one. This chain uses TRBV10-3 with TRBJ1-2; weak D call: TRBD1 (5 bases). Trimming took 6 bases from V and 2 from J, leaving 7 bases between them. This CDR3 spans 12 amino acids. CDR1 is ENHRY, CDR2 SYGVKD, per germline. CDR3 amino acids: CAIRGPNYGYTF. CDR3 in DNA: TGTGCCATCAGGGGGCCAAACTATGGCTACACCTTC.

This clonotype occurred once. V gene TRBV7-9 combines with J gene TRBJ2-2, with 8 bases fitting TRBD1. Unmatched junction bases numbered 17, after V lost 3 bases and J lost 5 bases. Per the germline V gene, CDR1 is SEHNR and CDR2 is FQNEAQ (reference sequence). The CDR3 loop spans 19 amino acids. As DNA, the CDR3 is TGTGCCAGCAGCTTCCCGATGGCGGAGGCAGGGGGCTGGACCGGGGAGCTGTTTTTT. This sequence encodes CASSFPMAEAGGWTGELFF.

The sample holds many counts of this clonotype. The genes are TRBV12-3 or TRBV12-4 and TRBJ1-2; 7 nucleotides align to TRBD1. This CDR3 spans 12 amino acids. V gave up 5 bases and J gave up 7 bases; unmatched junction bases: 4. The CDR3 sequence is CASSPGTVGYTF. The CDR3 DNA follows: TGTGCCAGCAGTCCGGGGACAGTTGGCTACACCTTC.

In this sample, this clonotype turned up many times. The CDR3 loop is CASSQDEGSNQPQHF. CDR3 DNA: TGTGCCAGCAGCCAAGATGAGGGTAGCAATCAGCCCCAGCATTTT. The chain combines TRBV4-2 with TRBJ1-5; D is undetermined. Germline loops: CDR1 LGHNA, CDR2 YNFKEQ. This CDR3 spans 15 amino acids. Trimming left V 0 bases short and J 0 bases short, with 6 bases between.

The chain employs TRBV20-1 and TRBJ2-7; TRBD2 is a possible D gene (6 bases). Trimming removed 6 bases at V and 0 bases at J, with 15 bases between. The CDR3 spans 14 residues. Germline V gives CDR1 DFQATT, CDR2 SNEGSKA (reference sequence). The CDR3 protein is CSATVGGNSYEQYF. The CDR3 coding sequence is TGCAGTGCCACCGTAGGCGGGAACTCCTACGAGCAGTACTTC.

The chain has TRBV19 and TRBJ1-5, with TRBD1 matching over 8 bases. The CDR3 loop spans 13 amino acids. Looked up from germline, CDR1 is LNHDA and CDR2 is SQIVND (reference sequence). V shed 4 bases, J shed 6 bases, and the junction held 2 bases outside the gene matches. The DNA of the CDR3 is TGTGCCAGTAGTACGGACAGGGTTCAGCCCCAGCATTTT. Protein product: CASSTDRVQPQHF.

The rearrangement links TRBV5-1 to TRBJ2-7; D uncertain. The germline CDR1 and CDR2 sequences are SGHRS and YFSETQ. V was shortened by 0 bases and J by 8 bases, with 21 bases between the two germline ends. This CDR3 region has 16 residues. As DNA, the CDR3 is TGCGCCAGCAGCTTGGGAGACGGTGGTAACCTAGTCCAGCAGTACTTC. Translated: CASSLGDGGNLVQQYF.

The rearrangement links TRBV5-4 to TRBJ2-1; TRBD2 might be the D (5 bases). V was cut by 4 bases and J by 6 bases, with 11 bases left in between. The CDR3 runs to 13 residues. Germline V gene data show CDR1 as SGHNT and CDR2 as YYREEE (reference sequence). The CDR3 is CASSPLARNEQFF. In nucleotides, the CDR3 is TGTGCCAGCAGCCCTCTAGCCCGCAATGAGCAGTTCTTC.

This clonotype appeared many times. The rearrangement joins TRBV7-8 to TRBJ2-7; D is uncertain. This CDR3 contains 15 residues. V lost 4 bases and J lost 6, with 19 bases in between. Germline CDR1 reads SGHVS; CDR2 reads FQNEAQ. CDR3 DNA: TGTGCCAGCAGCTCCATGGCCCTACCCTCCGCCGAGCAGTACTTC. Its protein product is CASSSMALPSAEQYF.

J is TRBJ1-3 and V is TRBV10-3; the D gene is possibly TRBD1 (6 bases). The CDR3 loop spans 18 amino acids. Germline CDR1 reads ENHRY; CDR2 reads SYGVKD. Trimming cost V 11 bases and J 0 bases, with 26 bases left between them. CDR3 in DNA: TGTGCCGGACGGTCGGAGACAGGCCTTCAAGACTCTGGAAACACCATATATTTT. Its translation is CAGRSETGLQDSGNTIYF.

The V and J genes are TRBV10-3 and TRBJ2-7, with unresolved D. V was pared by 6 bases and J by 5 bases, with 11 bases between. The CDR3 has 12 residues. Per germline, CDR1 ENHRY and CDR2 SYGVKD. The CDR3 coding sequence is TGTGCCATCAGCGTCGTAAAGGACGAGCAGTACTTC. It specifies CAISVVKDEQYF.

This clonotype has a handful of counts. The V gene is TRBV29-1, the J gene TRBJ1-1; 7 bases agree with TRBD1. Germline CDR1 and CDR2: SQVTM and ANQGSEA. The V gene end was trimmed by 4 bases and the J gene end by 4 bases; junction bases not matched to a gene: 3. There are 12 residues in the CDR3. DNA for the CDR3: TGCAGCGTTGTGGAGGGGGCCACTGAAGCTTTCTTT. This translates into CSVVEGATEAFF.

The genes are TRBV7-9 and TRBJ2-1; D may match TRBD1 or TRBD2 (5 bases each). CDR3 length equals 16 residues. V lost 3 bases, J lost 4 bases, and 16 bases lay in between. Germline CDR1 reads SEHNR; CDR2 reads FQNEAQ (reference sequence). CDR3 region: CASSLTTGRKYNEQFF. The CDR3 DNA sequence: TGTGCCAGCAGCTTGACTACGGGACGAAAGTACAATGAGCAGTTCTTC.

In this sample, this clonotype turned up a few times. The chain uses TRBV2 and TRBJ2-3; TRBD1 matches 7 bases. The CDR3 totals 14 residues. Germline trimming cut 6 bases from V and 4 bases from J; bases unmatched to any gene: 7. Germline V gene lookup returns CDR1 SNHLY and CDR2 FYNNEI. CDR3 in DNA: TGTGCCAGCAGCTTCGACAGGGTGGCAGATACGCAGTATTTT. Protein product: CASSFDRVADTQYF.

The chain couples TRBV10-3 to TRBJ2-2; D might be TRBD2 (5 bases). Trimming cost V 6 bases and J 7 bases, with 9 bases left between them. The CDR3 sequence is 12 residues long. Looked up from germline, CDR1 is ENHRY and CDR2 is SYGVKD. The CDR3 DNA sequence: TGTGCCATCAGGGAGGCTAGCGGGGAGCTGTTTTTT. Translated: CAIREASGELFF.

Of note for this clonotype: Germline is not matched at one junction end, which may reflect a read error. The chain uses TRBV7-8 and TRBJ2-1, with D uncertain. The CDR3 extends over 15 amino acids. Per germline, CDR1 SGHVS and CDR2 FQNEAQ. The CDR3 DNA reads as TGCGCCAGCAGCTCTCGACCCGGCTCCTACAATGAGCAGTTCTTC. Protein sequence: CASSSRPGSYNEQFF.

The chain combines TRBV7-4 with TRBJ2-7; no reliable D call. Germline V gene lookup returns CDR1 SGHVT and CDR2 SQSDAQ. The CDR3 extends over 15 amino acids. V lost 1 base and J lost 0, with 10 bases in between. The CDR3 protein is CASSLGLLGSYEQYF. CDR3 nucleotide sequence: TGTGCCAGCAGCTTAGGGCTTTTAGGCTCCTACGAGCAGTACTTC.